Listed below are T cell receptor beta chains from one sample, sequenced in a study of shared clonotypes between healthy human individuals. Repertoires were generated with immunoSEQ multiplex PCR, while TCRdb's copy carries only in-frame clones and drops some. This repertoire shows around 600,000 clones, roughly 95% found once; its top ten account for about 0.11%. Sequenced material: naive CD8+ T cells sorted from blood. The receptor set was obtained from a woman aged 25 to 39 in good health. Both conserved end residues are part of each CDR3. Each record gives: J gene, V gene, clone size, D gene, CDR3 protein, CDR3 DNA. The D gene is left open where the match is weak. Clone size appears in some rows only: once, few, many, or a class for an expanded clone.

TRBJ2-5,TRBV28,once,TRBD1,CASRVDRVETQYF,TGTGCCAGCAGGGTGGACAGGGTGGAGACCCAGTACTTC
TRBJ2-7,TRBV10-3,once,TRBD2,CAIGTSGRSYEQYF,TGTGCCATTGGGACTAGCGGGCGATCCTACGAGCAGTACTTC
TRBJ2-7,TRBV27,-,TRBD1,CASSVQGASYEQYF,TGTGCCAGCAGTGTGCAGGGGGCAAGCTACGAGCAGTACTTC
TRBJ1-1,TRBV6-5,few,-,CASSYRDGNTEAFF,TGTGCCAGCAGTTACCGGGACGGGAACACTGAAGCTTTCTTT
TRBJ1-1,TRBV28,-,-,CASSKGLYTEAFF,TGTGCCAGCAGCAAGGGGCTGTACACTGAAGCTTTCTTT
TRBJ2-7,TRBV2,-,-,CASSEISGRGYEQYF,TGTGCCAGCAGTGAAATATCGGGCAGAGGATACGAGCAGTACTTC
TRBJ1-1,TRBV4-2,-,-,CASSQAVNTEAFF,TGTGCCAGCAGCCAAGCTGTGAACACTGAAGCTTTCTTT
TRBJ1-2,TRBV19,once,TRBD1,CASSPGTGGGYGYTF,TGTGCCAGTAGTCCCGGGACAGGCGGAGGGTATGGCTACACCTTC
TRBJ2-2,TRBV5-6,-,TRBD2,CASSSGLAGVYGELFF,TGTGCCAGCAGCTCGGGACTAGCGGGAGTTTACGGGGAGCTGTTTTTT
TRBJ1-3,TRBV5-4,-,-,CASSLWEYSGNTIYF,TGTGCCAGCAGCTTGTGGGAATACTCTGGAAACACCATATATTTT
TRBJ2-7,TRBV11-2,-,-,CASSLGRDTYEQYF,TGTGCCAGCAGCTTAGGGCGGGATACCTACGAGCAGTACTTC
TRBJ1-5,TRBV28,-,-,CASRGGYSNQPQHF,TGTGCCAGCAGAGGAGGATATAGCAATCAGCCCCAGCATTTT
TRBJ2-2,TRBV10-3,-,TRBD1,CAISEGQVDGELFF,TGTGCCATCAGTGAGGGACAGGTGGACGGGGAGCTGTTTTTT
TRBJ2-2,TRBV14,-,TRBD1,CASSQVFGTVTGELFF,TGTGCCAGCAGCCAAGTATTTGGGACAGTCACCGGGGAGCTGTTTTTT
TRBJ1-1,TRBV11-2,-,-,CASSLVGVAEAFF,TGTGCCAGCAGCTTAGTGGGGGTGGCTGAAGCTTTCTTT
TRBJ2-1,TRBV19,-,TRBD2,CASRYSGLAGRGNEQFF,TGTGCCAGTAGATATTCTGGACTAGCGGGCCGGGGTAATGAGCAGTTCTTC
TRBJ2-2,TRBV7-9,-,-,CASSLVSMTGELFF,TGTGCCAGCAGCTTAGTCTCCATGACCGGGGAGCTGTTTTTT
TRBJ1-3,TRBV10-3,-,-,CAIRPRPGRSRRTIYF,TGTGCCATCAGACCTCGACCGGGACGGTCCAGGAGGACCATATATTTT
TRBJ2-7,TRBV10-1,-,-,CASREWNYEQYF,TGCGCCAGCAGGGAATGGAACTACGAGCAGTACTTC
TRBJ2-7,TRBV27,-,-,CASSLSGMSYEQYF,TGTGCCAGCAGTTTATCTGGTATGTCCTACGAGCAGTACTTC
TRBJ1-5,TRBV28,-,-,CASSPTGIGQPQHF,TGTGCCAGCAGCCCGACAGGTATTGGTCAGCCCCAGCATTTT
TRBJ2-7,TRBV27,-,TRBD2,CASSLGYSGITYEQYF,TGTGCCAGCAGCCTTGGGTATAGCGGGATCACCTACGAGCAGTACTTC
TRBJ2-2,TRBV15,-,-,CATSRDFSGSVTGELFF,TGTGCCACCAGCAGAGATTTTTCGGGGTCGGTCACCGGGGAGCTGTTTTTT
TRBJ2-1,TRBV7-6,-,-,CASSPRASEGAYNEQFF,TGTGCCAGCAGCCCACGGGCGTCAGAGGGGGCCTACAATGAGCAGTTCTTC
TRBJ2-4,TRBV18,-,-,CASSPERGLNIQYF,TGTGCCAGCTCACCAGAACGGGGCCTAAACATTCAGTACTTC
TRBJ2-7,TRBV19,few,-,CASSMSAGYEQYF,TGTGCCAGTAGTATGTCGGCAGGGTACGAGCAGTACTTC
TRBJ1-4,TRBV13,-,-,CASTLYRTNEKLFF,TGTGCCAGCACGCTATACAGAACTAATGAAAAACTGTTTTTT
TRBJ2-7,TRBV5-6,-,-,CASSQRLGMREQYF,TGTGCCAGCAGCCAGAGACTGGGGATGAGGGAGCAGTACTTC
TRBJ2-7,TRBV30,-,TRBD2,CAWRGPGLAGGFHEQYF,TGTGCCTGGAGGGGGCCGGGACTAGCGGGAGGATTCCACGAGCAGTACTTC
TRBJ2-7,TRBV28,-,-,CASSPTSGLPSYEQYF,TGTGCCAGCAGTCCCACGTCGGGCCTCCCCTCCTACGAGCAGTACTTC
TRBJ1-5,TRBV28,-,-,CASSSAARSDSNQPQHF,TGTGCCAGCAGTTCCGCTGCGCGATCTGATAGCAATCAGCCCCAGCATTTT
TRBJ1-2,TRBV7-3,-,-,CASSLKGIQGRATNYGYTF,TGTGCCAGCAGCTTAAAGGGCATACAGGGCCGGGCGACTAACTATGGCTACACCTTC
TRBJ2-3,TRBV6-5,-,-,CASTLGSPTDTQYF,TGTGCCAGCACCCTCGGGTCTCCAACAGATACGCAGTATTTT
TRBJ1-1,TRBV11-2,-,-,CASSLAPPTEAFF,TGTGCCAGCAGCTTAGCCCCGCCCACTGAAGCTTTCTTT
TRBJ2-7,TRBV27,-,-,CASSLDGEQYF,TGTGCCAGCAGTTTAGACGGCGAGCAGTACTTC
TRBJ1-2,TRBV7-9,-,-,CASSLANYGYTF,TGTGCCAGCAGCTTAGCGAACTATGGCTACACCTTC
TRBJ2-7,TRBV4-1,-,TRBD1,CASSQDRTGGLHEQYF,TGCGCCAGCAGCCAAGATAGGACAGGGGGCTTACACGAGCAGTACTTC
TRBJ2-5,TRBV5-4,once,TRBD2,CASSLRDYQGGGETQYF,TGTGCCAGCAGCTTGCGGGACTACCAAGGCGGGGGGGAGACCCAGTACTTC
TRBJ2-2,TRBV13,-,-,CASSLAGSVTGELFF,TGTGCCAGCAGCTTAGCTGGGAGTGTCACCGGGGAGCTGTTTTTT
TRBJ2-1,TRBV9,-,-,CASSPVSNEQFF,TGTGCCAGCAGCCCAGTTAGCAATGAGCAGTTCTTC
TRBJ1-2,TRBV5-1,once,TRBD1,CASSLDGRGDGYTF,TGCGCCAGCAGCTTGGATGGCAGGGGGGATGGCTACACCTTC
TRBJ2-5,TRBV5-4,-,-,CASSGGQETQYF,TGTGCCAGCAGCGGGGGACAAGAGACCCAGTACTTC
TRBJ2-1,TRBV5-1,-,-,CASSLTGYNEQFF,TGCGCCAGCAGCTTGACAGGATACAATGAGCAGTTCTTC
TRBJ2-1,TRBV19,-,TRBD1,CASSRTGDVYNEQFF,TGTGCCAGTAGCAGGACAGGGGACGTCTACAATGAGCAGTTCTTC